This T cell receptor (beta chain) was sequenced for a study of blood T cell repertoires in COVID-19. The CDR3 consists of 16 residues. The V and J ends lost 2 bases and 6 bases respectively, with 16 bases between them. Germline loops: CDR1 MNHEY, CDR2 SVGAGI. Under the authors' procedure: Using reference gene primer amplification, nucleated cell counts were estimated. Data came from immunoSEQ multiplex PCR; TCRdb stores just in-frame clones and leaves some out. That table is the source of V, J and clone size, and D and trimming were worked out from the DNA. The data hold roughly 230,000 clones, with approximately 84% observed a single time. Each participant's cohort was designated according to participant-reported clinical history. Individuals in the exposed group had encountered a COVID-19 case within 2 weeks preceding study entry.

The receptor's source is a woman between 45 and 65 years old who had been exposed to COVID-19. Sample: PBMCs or T cells enriched from blood (not recorded which). The chain uses TRBV6-5 and TRBJ2-2; D might be TRBD2 (7 bases). The CDR3 reads CASSYPTGAGAGELFF. DNA for the CDR3: TGTGCCAGCAGTTACCCCACGGGGGCGGGGGCCGGGGAGCTGTTTTTT.